These 5 T cell receptor beta chains originate from one sample sequenced in a study of neurological immune-mediated disorders. MiXCR was run by TCRdb on the 5' RACE reads, yielding one entry per CDR3 protein. Of about 66,000 distinct CDR3 sequences detected, less than 5.5% appear once; the ten largest clones hold under 7.5%. The material sequenced was PBMCs. Receptor source: a man in his thirties or forties with multiple sclerosis.

This clonotype was seen at least ten times. The chain carries TRBV7-9 and TRBJ1-1, with 7 bases aligning to TRBD1. Looked up from germline, CDR1 is SEHNR and CDR2 is FQNEAQ (reference sequence). The CDR3 has 16 residues. V lost 0 bases, J lost 3 bases, and 7 bases stayed unmatched. CDR3 in amino acids: CASSLADRVPYTEAFF. The CDR3 region has the DNA TGTGCCAGCAGCTTAGCCGACAGGGTTCCATACACTGAAGCTTTCTTT.

This clonotype showed up many times. The chain joins TRBV5-1 to TRBJ1-3; no definite D call. Germline CDR1 SGHRS, CDR2 YFSETQ. Trimming cost V 5 bases and J 1 base, with 7 bases left between them. This CDR3 contains 13 residues. In DNA form, the CDR3 reads TGCGCCAGCAGTTATGGTTCTGGAAACACCATATATTTT. Protein: CASSYGSGNTIYF.

There are many counts of this clonotype. The rearrangement links TRBV3-1 to TRBJ1-2, with D unresolved. Germline values: CDR1 LGHDT, CDR2 YNNKEL (reference sequence). The CDR3 covers 13 residues. Trimming took 4 bases from V and 6 from J, leaving 12 bases between them. The CDR3: CASSLVTEDGYTF. In DNA form, the CDR3 reads TGTGCCAGCAGCCTCGTCACAGAAGATGGCTACACCTTC.

There are many counts of this clonotype. The chain recombines TRBV12-3 or TRBV12-4 with TRBJ2-1; TRBD2 is a possible D gene (5 bases). V was clipped by 3 bases and J by 6 bases, with 6 bases between them. The CDR3 spans 12 residues. CDR3: CASSFGSNEQFF. The CDR3, as DNA: TGTGCCAGCAGTTTTGGGAGCAATGAGCAGTTCTTC.

The genes are TRBV15 and TRBJ2-1; TRBD1 aligns across 8 bases. The CDR3 runs to 15 residues. V was pared by 9 bases and J by 9 bases, with 16 bases of the junction left unmatched. From germline, CDR1 is LNHNV and CDR2 YYDKDF (reference sequence). The DNA of the CDR3 is TGTGCCACTATGACCGAGACAGGGGATAGCGGTGAGCAGTTCTTC. The encoded protein is CATMTETGDSGEQFF.